The clone carrying this T cell receptor (beta chain) was picked up a small number of times. Antigen specificity is unknown. These data belong to a study of blood T cells in healthy people across ages. The study's findings and limits: Aged donors had fewer naive CD4+ cells and lower diversity than long-lived donors. Expanded clonotype changes were possibly confounded by unknown donor CMV status.

A second PCR, run for about 7 to 11 cycles, used a sample-barcoded 5' primer plus a J-beta primer mix. Via MiXCR, TCRdb re-called the 5' RACE reads, giving one row per CDR3 protein. The profile shows approximately 850,000 distinct CDR3 sequences, under 45% of them singletons. The donors, all healthy, were Caucasians living in Russia, aged roughly 6 to 100. Input material: blood. The sequence came from a man between 60 and 70 years old in good health.

The CDR3 sequence: CASSPVGSGQYF. The CDR3, as DNA: TGTGCCAGCAGCCCTGTGGGGTCGGGCCAGTACTTC. The chain carries TRBV11-2 and TRBJ2-5, with D uncertain. V was clipped by 5 bases and J by 10 bases, with 14 bases between them. The CDR3 covers 12 residues. CDR1 is SGHAT and CDR2 is FQNNGV in the germline V gene.